Sequencing of this T cell receptor (beta chain) was carried out in a study of T cell changes during pregnancy in multiple sclerosis. V was pared by 3 bases and J by 4 bases, with 9 bases between. The CDR3 has 13 residues. Looked up from germline, CDR1 is SGDLS and CDR2 is YYNGEE. Only in-frame clones appear in the TCRdb table, and some are missing; sequencing was by immunoSEQ multiplex PCR. The repertoire includes over 50,000 clones, roughly 90% of them detected once, and around 2.3% sits in the top ten. The receptor was derived from a female donor with multiple sclerosis, enrolled in a pregnancy study. Sequencing used peripheral blood, obtained in the first trimester of pregnancy. V and J are TRBV9 and TRBJ2-3; D not resolved. The CDR3 nucleotides are TGTGCCAGCAGCGCCACAGTGGCAGATACGCAGTATTTT. Translated, it gives CASSATVADTQYF. The whole variable domain, remainder taken from reference TRBV9 and TRBJ2-3, is DSGVTQTPKHLITATGQRVTLRCSPRSGDLSVYWYQQSLDQGLQFLIQYYNGEERAKGNILERFSAQQFPDLHSELNLSSLELGDSALYFCASSATVADTQYFGPGTRLTVL.